The 21 T cell receptor beta chains below were found in one sample sequenced in a study of blood T cell repertoires in COVID-19. Libraries were prepared by immunoSEQ multiplex PCR; TCRdb keeps only in-frame clonotypes and omits some of them. The sample has about 140,000 clones, 70% to 90% seen once; the top ten hold roughly 1.4%. Sequenced sample: peripheral blood. These receptors were taken from an older woman with acute or convalescent COVID-19.

This rearrangement joins TRBV25-1 to TRBJ2-1, with TRBD1 as a possible D gene (6 bases). CDR1 is MGHDK and CDR2 is SYGVNS in the germline V gene. The ends were cut back, 4 bases at V and 5 bases at J, with 15 bases in the middle. The CDR3 loop spans 15 amino acids. CDR3 DNA sequence: TGTGCCAGCAGTGTTCCAGGGGATCTGGACAATGAGCAGTTCTTC. Amino acids: CASSVPGDLDNEQFF.

This chain joins TRBV29-1 and TRBJ1-5, with 8 bases aligning to TRBD1. J lost 4 bases, V lost 7 bases, and 3 bases had no gene match. The CDR3 spans 12 residues. Germline CDR1 SQVTM, CDR2 ANQGSEA. CDR3 residues: CSAGQENQPQHF. In nucleotides, the CDR3 is TGCAGCGCGGGACAGGAAAATCAGCCCCAGCATTTT.

The chain uses TRBV12-3 or TRBV12-4 and TRBJ1-2; D uncertain. The length of the CDR3 is 12 residues. Trimming removed 4 bases from V and 1 base from J, with 4 bases in between. CDR3 sequence (DNA): TGTGCCAGCAGTTACAGTAACTATGGCTACACCTTC. Translating gives CASSYSNYGYTF.

The chain is built from TRBV9 and TRBJ2-7; 10 nucleotides line up with TRBD2. Per the germline V gene, CDR1 is SGDLS and CDR2 is YYNGEE. V trimming: 4 bases; J trimming: 5 bases; junction bases outside the gene matches: 12. The CDR3 sequence is 16 residues long. DNA for the CDR3: TGTGCCAGCAGCCCTTTAGCGGGGGGCCTAGTCCACGAGCAGTACTTC. It is translated as CASSPLAGGLVHEQYF. The full variable domain, its missing parts supplied by reference TRBV9 and TRBJ2-7, is DSGVTQTPKHLITATGQRVTLRCSPRSGDLSVYWYQQSLDQGLQFLIQYYNGEERAKGNILERFSAQQFPDLHSELNLSSLELGDSALYFCASSPLAGGLVHEQYFGPGTRLTVT.

The J gene is TRBJ2-1, the V gene TRBV7-9, with D possibly TRBD1 on 6 matching bases. Germline CDR1 SEHNR, CDR2 FQNEAQ (reference sequence). CDR3 length equals 15 residues. V shed 3 bases and J shed 9 bases, with 18 bases lying between them. The CDR3 sequence is CASSLGPEQGFEQFF. CDR3 sequence (DNA): TGTGCCAGCAGCTTGGGACCTGAGCAGGGGTTTGAGCAGTTCTTC. Variable domain in full (rest from reference TRBV7-9 and TRBJ2-1): DTGVSQNPRHKITKRGQNVTFRCDPISEHNRLYWYRQTLGQGPEFLTYFQNEAQLEKSRLLSDRFSAERPKGSFSTLEIQRTEQGDSAMYLCASSLGPEQGFEQFFGPGTRLTVL.

The chain is built from TRBV19 and TRBJ1-4, with 9 bases lining up with TRBD1. The CDR3 extends over 18 amino acids. The germline V gene has CDR1 LNHDA and CDR2 SQIVND (reference sequence). V trimming: 5 bases; J trimming: 0 bases; junction bases outside the gene matches: 10. CDR3 nucleotides: TGTGCCAGTAGTCCGAGGACAGGGGCTATAGCAACTAATGAAAAACTGTTTTTT. Translated, it gives CASSPRTGAIATNEKLFF.

The chain joins TRBV4-1 to TRBJ1-1, with D maybe TRBD1 (6 bases). This CDR3 contains 15 residues. Trimming removed 4 bases at V and 0 bases at J, with 12 bases between. CDR1 and CDR2 from the germline V gene are MGHRA and YSYEKL. The CDR3 DNA reads as TGCGCCAGCAGCCGGTCAGGACAGCTGAACACTGAAGCTTTCTTT. Its protein is CASSRSGQLNTEAFF.

The chain uses TRBV28 and TRBJ1-4; maybe TRBD1 (6 bases). Trimming left V 6 bases short and J 8 bases short, with 13 bases between. The CDR3 has 13 residues. Germline V gives CDR1 MDHEN, CDR2 SYDVKM. CDR3 sequence (DNA): TGTGCCAGCAGGGGGGCAGGGGTCGAAAAACTGTTTTTT. It codes for CASRGAGVEKLFF.

This chain links TRBV19 with TRBJ2-3, with TRBD1 identical over 10 bases. Trimming cost V 6 bases and J 1 base; bases outside gene matches: 7. The CDR3 has 16 amino acids. Germline lookup yields CDR1 LNHDA and CDR2 SQIVND (reference sequence). The CDR3 reads CASRWTGGAGTDTQYF. Here the CDR3 DNA reads TGTGCCAGTAGGTGGACAGGGGGAGCGGGCACAGATACGCAGTATTTT.

This clone was seen more than once but under ten times. The chain is built from TRBV19 and TRBJ1-6, with D uncertain. CDR1 LNHDA and CDR2 SQIVND come from the germline V gene (reference sequence). This CDR3 comprises 14 residues. V was clipped by 7 bases and J by 7 bases, with 14 bases between them. Written as DNA, the CDR3 is TGTGCCAGTACCGTCGAGGTTCGGAATTCACCCCTCCACTTT. Protein sequence: CASTVEVRNSPLHF.

CDR3 coding DNA: TGTGCCAGCAGCTTGGGGCGAGCGGGTAGGGAGGATGAGCAGTTCTTC. This encodes CASSLGRAGREDEQFF. The chain couples TRBV5-6 to TRBJ2-1, with D possibly being TRBD2 (6 bases). This CDR3 region has 16 residues. V lost 0 bases, J lost 8 bases, and 18 bases lay in between. Germline CDR1 SGHDT, CDR2 YYEEEE.

The V call is TRBV27, the J call TRBJ2-1; D perhaps matches TRBD1 (6 bases). Trimming removed 4 bases from V and 0 bases from J, with 13 bases in between. Germline V gene lookup returns CDR1 MNHEY and CDR2 SMNVEV (reference sequence). The CDR3 contains 16 residues. CDR3 residues: CASSSLTGSSYNEQFF. CDR3 coding DNA: TGTGCCAGCAGTTCCCTCACAGGGAGCTCCTACAATGAGCAGTTCTTC.

The chain combines TRBV28 with TRBJ1-5; no reliable D call. The CDR3 is made up of 12 amino acids. Trimming removed 4 bases at V and 9 bases at J, with 10 bases between. Germline CDR1 is MDHEN and CDR2 is SYDVKM. CDR3 residues: CASSSTDRPQHF. The CDR3 nucleotides read TGTGCCAGCAGTTCGACTGACCGGCCCCAGCATTTT. The full variable domain, in which reference TRBV28 and TRBJ1-5 provide the parts outside the CDR3, is DVKVTQSSRYLVKRTGEKVFLECVQDMDHENMFWYRQDPGLGLRLIYFSYDVKMKEKGDIPEGYSVSREKKERFSLILESASTNQTSMYLCASSSTDRPQHFGDGTRLSIL.

The chain couples TRBV19 to TRBJ2-1; D is possibly TRBD2 (6 bases). This CDR3 has 16 residues. Trimming removed 9 bases from V and 2 bases from J, with 20 bases in between. Germline V CDR1 and CDR2: LNHDA, SQIVND (reference sequence). The CDR3 coding sequence is TGTGCCAGCCATGCCGGGGGTCGACTTACCTACAATGAGCAGTTCTTC. Translated: CASHAGGRLTYNEQFF.

The chain employs TRBV7-6 and TRBJ2-3, with TRBD2 matching over 9 bases. The CDR3 has 15 residues. Germline assignment: CDR1 SGHVS and CDR2 FNYEAQ. V dropped 5 bases and J dropped 7; count of bases not matched to a gene: 10. The CDR3 DNA reads TGTGCCAGCAGCCCCCCGCGGGGGGGCCCGAATACGCAGTATTTT. Its translation is CASSPPRGGPNTQYF.

A single count supports this clone. CDR3 residues: CASSAGTVGNTIYF. CDR3 in DNA: TGTGCCAGCAGTGCCGGGACAGTTGGAAACACCATATATTTT. The chain links TRBV2 to TRBJ1-3; 7 bases align to TRBD1. The CDR3 consists of 14 residues. Germline trimming cut 4 bases from V and 3 bases from J; bases unmatched to any gene: 3. Germline values: CDR1 SNHLY, CDR2 FYNNEI.

This chain uses TRBV5-6 with TRBJ1-6; D is ambiguous. CDR3 length: 14 amino acids. Germline assignment: CDR1 SGHDT and CDR2 YYEEEE. V was cut by 0 bases and J by 3 bases, with 4 bases left in between. The chain's CDR3 is CASSLGGYNSPLHF. Written as DNA, the CDR3 is TGTGCCAGCAGCTTGGGCGGCTATAATTCACCCCTCCACTTT. Looking up the rest from reference TRBV5-6 and TRBJ1-6 gives the full variable domain: DAGVTQSPTHLIKTRGQQVTLRCSPKSGHDTVSWYQQALGQGPQFIFQYYEEEERQRGNFPDRFSGHQFPNYSSELNVNALLLGDSALYLCASSLGGYNSPLHFGNGTRLTVT.

This rearrangement joins TRBV7-8 to TRBJ1-2; 10 bases agree with TRBD1. V gave up 0 bases and J gave up 4 bases; unmatched junction bases: 11. Germline-derived CDR1 and CDR2 are SGHVS and FQNEAQ. This CDR3 comprises 18 residues. CDR3 sequence: CASSLARRGDRGLYGYTF. For the CDR3, the DNA is TGTGCCAGCAGCTTAGCGCGCCGAGGCGACAGGGGGCTCTATGGCTACACCTTC.

The rearrangement uses TRBV3-1 (or the pseudogene TRBV3-2) and TRBJ2-3; possibly TRBD1 for D (6 bases). V was shortened by 3 bases and J by 0 bases, with 13 bases between the two germline ends. The CDR3 consists of 16 residues. The germline V gene encodes CDR1 LGHDT and CDR2 YNNKEL (reference sequence). The chain's CDR3 is CASSQGASGSTDTQYF. The DNA of the CDR3 is TGTGCCAGCAGCCAGGGGGCTTCGGGGAGCACAGATACGCAGTATTTT.

Here the CDR3 DNA reads TGTGCCAGCAGCTTAGCGGCTGGGGCCACTGGAAACACCATATATTTT. This gives the protein CASSLAAGATGNTIYF. This chain links TRBV7-8 with TRBJ1-3; D might be TRBD1 (5 bases). Trimming left V 0 bases short and J 2 bases short, with 11 bases between. Germline assignment: CDR1 SGHVS and CDR2 FQNEAQ. There are 16 residues in the CDR3. The complete variable domain, with remaining parts taken from reference TRBV7-8 and TRBJ1-3, reads GAGVSQSPRYKVAKRGQDVALRCDPISGHVSLFWYQQALGQGPEFLTYFQNEAQLDKSGLPSDRFFAERPEGSVSTLKIQRTQQEDSAVYLCASSLAAGATGNTIYFGEGSWLTVV.

This chain uses TRBV14 with TRBJ2-1; no clear D gene. The CDR3 runs to 13 residues. V lost 4 bases and J 3 bases, leaving 7 bases between the germline ends. Germline-derived CDR1 and CDR2 are SGHDN and FVKESK. The CDR3 DNA reads as TGTGCCAGCAGCCCGCACAACTACAATGAGCAGTTCTTC. This encodes CASSPHNYNEQFF.